The next 24 T cell receptor beta chains were all read from a single sample in a study of OX40 agonist ivuxolimab in advanced cancers. Sequencing used immunoSEQ multiplex PCR; TCRdb keeps in-frame clones, though not all of them. The data show approximately 130,000 clones, under 95% seen once. Material: CD4+ or CD8+ T cells sorted from blood, obtained in a trial of the OX40 agonist ivuxolimab. The receptors shown here come from an adult with an advanced solid tumor such as melanoma, head and neck, liver or kidney cancer.

This chain links TRBV7-9 with TRBJ2-7; no definite D call. With 4 bases removed from V and 3 bases from J, the gap between germline ends came to 13 bases. CDR3 length equals 14 residues. CDR1 is SEHNR and CDR2 is FQNEAQ in the germline V gene (reference sequence). The DNA of the CDR3 is TGTGCCAGCAGCTCAGACCATATGAGCTACGAGCAGTACTTC. This encodes CASSSDHMSYEQYF.

The rearrangement uses TRBV7-2 and TRBJ2-7; no definite D call. From germline, CDR1 is SGHTA and CDR2 FQGNSA. The germline V and J ends were trimmed by 3 bases and 3 bases, with 12 bases remaining between them. This CDR3 comprises 14 residues. The CDR3 spells CASSFNTQFYEQYF. For the CDR3, the DNA is TGTGCCAGCAGCTTCAACACACAATTCTACGAGCAGTACTTC. Together with reference TRBV7-2 and TRBJ2-7, the CDR3 gives the full variable domain: GAGVSQSPSNKVTEKGKDVELRCDPISGHTALYWYRQSLGQGLEFLIYFQGNSAPDKSGLPSDRFSAERTGGSVSTLTIQRTQQEDSAVYLCASSFNTQFYEQYFGPGTRLTVT.

This chain uses TRBV27 with TRBJ1-6; D is undetermined. V lost 2 bases and J lost 6, with 8 bases in between. The CDR3 covers 14 residues. CDR1 is MNHEY, CDR2 SMNVEV, per germline (reference sequence). CDR3 DNA: TGTGCCAGCAGTTTAAGGGAGATTAATTCACCCCTCCACTTT. Protein sequence: CASSLREINSPLHF.

The V call is TRBV7-9, the J call TRBJ2-3, with D possibly called TRBD1 or TRBD2 (5 bases each). The CDR3 is 16 amino acids. Trimming cost V 5 bases and J 4 bases, with 19 bases left between them. From germline, CDR1 is SEHNR and CDR2 FQNEAQ (reference sequence). The CDR3 spells CASSAVGPPFADTQYF. The CDR3, as DNA: TGTGCCAGCAGCGCCGTGGGACCGCCTTTCGCAGATACGCAGTATTTT.

The rearrangement uses TRBV28 and TRBJ2-6; the D is unclear. Germline V gene sequence: CDR1 MDHEN, CDR2 SYDVKM. CDR3 length: 15 amino acids. Trimming removed 6 bases at V and 1 base at J, with 10 bases between. The CDR3 region is CASSSYSSGANVLTF. In DNA, the CDR3 is TGTGCCAGCAGCTCATACAGTTCTGGGGCCAACGTCCTGACTTTC.

V is TRBV10-3 and J is TRBJ1-2; TRBD1 matches 9 bases. The CDR3 sequence is 13 residues long. V was clipped by 10 bases and J by 2 bases; unmatched bases: 5. CDR1 and CDR2 from the germline V gene are ENHRY and SYGVKD. The CDR3 sequence: CATRTGENYGYTF. CDR3 coding DNA: TGTGCCACCCGGACAGGGGAAAACTATGGCTACACCTTC.

The gene calls are TRBV5-1 and TRBJ1-1, with a weak D call TRBD1 (6 bases). The V gene's germline CDR1 is SGHRS and CDR2 YFSETQ. V lost 1 base and J lost 3, with 13 bases in between. The CDR3 consists of 15 residues. CDR3 nucleotide sequence: TGCGCCAGCAGCTTGCATCTCCCAGGGGACACTGAAGCTTTCTTT. Translating it yields CASSLHLPGDTEAFF. Drawing the rest from reference TRBV5-1 and TRBJ1-1, the complete variable domain is KAGVTQTPRYLIKTRGQQVTLSCSPISGHRSVSWYQQTPGQGLQFLFEYFSETQRNKGNFPGRFSGRQFSNSRSEMNVSTLELGDSALYLCASSLHLPGDTEAFFGQGTRLTVV.

In this sample, this clone turned up once. V is TRBV21-1 and J is TRBJ1-3. TRBV21-1 is a pseudogene. The CDR3 consists of 17 residues. The CDR3 nucleotides are TGTGCCAGCAGCAAATTGTTAGTTGACATGGAGGGAAACACCATATATTTT. Residues: CASSKLLVDMEGNTIYF.

This rearrangement joins TRBV19 to TRBJ1-3; TRBD1 might be the D (5 bases). V lost 6 bases and J lost 0, with 12 bases in between. The CDR3 length is 15 residues. Looked up from germline, CDR1 is LNHDA and CDR2 is SQIVND (reference sequence). CDR3 sequence (DNA): TGTGCCAGTAGACCGGGACCGGACTCTGGAAACACCATATATTTT. Protein sequence: CASRPGPDSGNTIYF.

The rearrangement links TRBV28 to TRBJ1-1; 7 nucleotides align to TRBD1. The germline gives CDR1 MDHEN, CDR2 SYDVKM. Germline trimming cut 3 bases from V and 10 bases from J; bases unmatched to any gene: 14. The CDR3 consists of 15 residues. CDR3 loop: CASSFLFDRAWGAFF. The CDR3 bases are TGTGCCAGCAGTTTCCTATTCGACAGGGCCTGGGGAGCTTTCTTT.

This clone has a single count. The chain joins TRBV6-8 to TRBJ2-7; a possible D gene is TRBD2 (6 bases). The CDR3 length is 15 residues. V lost 4 bases, J lost 2 bases, and 15 bases lay in between. The V gene's germline CDR1 is MNHGY and CDR2 SAAAGT. CDR3 nucleotide sequence: TGTGCCAGCAGTTCCCCCAGCGGGTATACCTACGAGCAGTACTTC. Translation: CASSSPSGYTYEQYF.

The V gene is TRBV29-1, the J gene TRBJ2-7; 10 bases agree with TRBD2. The CDR3 contains 16 residues. CDR1 SQVTM and CDR2 ANQGSEA come from the germline V gene. Trimming at V came to 5 bases and at J to 4 bases, leaving 14 bases not matched to a gene. The CDR3 bases are TGCAGCGTTAGCGGGGGGGCAACAATGGCCCCTTACGAGCAGTACTTC. This codes for CSVSGGATMAPYEQYF.

The rearrangement joins TRBV11-1 to TRBJ1-6; the match to TRBD1 covers 7 bases. After removal of 7 bases from V and 6 bases from J, the junction contained 6 bases not matched to a gene. The CDR3 has 14 amino acids. Germline V gene data show CDR1 as SGHAT and CDR2 as FQDESV (reference sequence). CDR3 nucleotides: TGTGCCAGCACCCCGGGACAGTTTAATTCACCCCTCCACTTT. Its translation is CASTPGQFNSPLHF.

This clone was picked up one time. V is TRBV27 and J is TRBJ1-4; D not certain. The germline CDR1 and CDR2 sequences are MNHEY and SMNVEV (reference sequence). V was clipped by 0 bases and J by 7 bases, with 9 bases between them. The CDR3 is 14 amino acids. Here the CDR3 DNA reads TGTGCCAGCAGTTTATCGTACAGCAGTGAAAAACTGTTTTTT. It encodes CASSLSYSSEKLFF.

This rearrangement joins TRBV2 to TRBJ1-3; weak D call: TRBD1 (5 bases). The CDR3 is 16 amino acids. Trimming removed 4 bases from V and 0 bases from J, with 13 bases in between. Germline-derived CDR1 and CDR2 are SNHLY and FYNNEI. CDR3 sequence: CASSVRTGLSGNTIYF. CDR3 DNA: TGTGCCAGCAGTGTAAGAACGGGGCTCTCTGGAAACACCATATATTTT.

The rearrangement joins TRBV27 to TRBJ1-1; TRBD1 matches 9 bases. Germline CDR1 reads MNHEY; CDR2 reads SMNVEV (reference sequence). The CDR3 totals 13 residues. In DNA, the CDR3 is TGTGGCGCCCCCGGGACAGGGTGGACTGAAGCTTTCTTT. Translated, it gives CGAPGTGWTEAFF.

The chain links TRBV7-2 to TRBJ2-2; D remains unclear. Between the trimmed V and J ends, which lost 1 base and 5 bases, there was a span of 11 bases. The length of the CDR3 is 15 residues. CDR1 is SGHTA and CDR2 is FQGNSA in the germline V gene. In DNA, the CDR3 is TGTGCCAGCAGCTTAGTTGGGGTAGGGACCGGGGAGCTGTTTTTT. Translation gives CASSLVGVGTGELFF.

This rearrangement joins TRBV2 to TRBJ1-4, with D hard to call. The CDR3 runs to 12 residues. Germline V gene lookup returns CDR1 SNHLY and CDR2 FYNNEI. Trimming left V 6 bases short and J 1 base short, with 3 bases between. The CDR3, as DNA: TGTGCCAGCAGGCGAACTAATGAAAAACTGTTTTTT. Its translation is CASRRTNEKLFF.

The gene calls are TRBV7-9 and TRBJ2-1; D is possibly TRBD2 (8 bases). V was pared by 4 bases and J by 6 bases, with 16 bases between. Germline values: CDR1 SEHNR, CDR2 FQNEAQ (reference sequence). The CDR3 totals 15 residues. The CDR3 here is CASSSIRGTSNEQFF. The CDR3, as DNA: TGTGCCAGCAGCTCCATCAGGGGGACTAGCAATGAGCAGTTCTTC.

CDR3 sequence: CAILSQGNTEAFF. DNA of the CDR3: TGTGCTATCTTGTCACAGGGGAACACTGAAGCTTTCTTT. The chain is built from TRBV28 and TRBJ1-1, with D tentatively TRBD1 (6 bases). Germline CDR1 is MDHEN and CDR2 is SYDVKM. The length of the CDR3 is 13 residues.

The genes are TRBV6-5 and TRBJ1-2; weak D call: TRBD1 (5 bases). CDR1 and CDR2 (germline): MNHEY, SVGAGI. V lost 8 bases to trimming and J lost 8 bases, with 15 bases between them. This CDR3 has 12 amino acids. The CDR3 nucleotides read TGTGCCAGCTCCAGGGCGGCTGGGGGCTACACCTTC. Protein product: CASSRAAGGYTF.

This clone was counted a few times. This chain connects TRBV5-1 to TRBJ1-2; 7 nucleotides match TRBD1. The CDR3 has 18 amino acids. J was trimmed by 4 bases and V by 2 bases; bases with no gene match: 17. Germline-derived CDR1 and CDR2 are SGHRS and YFSETQ. CDR3 sequence (DNA): TGCGCCAGCAGCTTCCGGCGGCCGGGACAGACTCTCACCTATGGCTACACCTTC. Its protein is CASSFRRPGQTLTYGYTF.

The V call is TRBV9, the J call TRBJ2-7; D possibly corresponds to TRBD1 (5 bases). The ends were cut back, 0 bases at V and 3 bases at J, with 7 bases in the middle. The CDR3 sequence is 13 residues long. The germline CDR1 and CDR2 sequences are SGDLS and YYNGEE. CDR3 protein: CASSVAQGYEQYF. CDR3 DNA sequence: TGTGCCAGCAGCGTAGCGCAGGGCTACGAGCAGTACTTC.

The genes are TRBV19 and TRBJ1-2, with TRBD1 as a possible D gene (5 bases). Per the germline V gene, CDR1 is LNHDA and CDR2 is SQIVND (reference sequence). The germline V and J ends were trimmed by 0 bases and 3 bases, with 8 bases remaining between them. The CDR3 has 14 residues. This chain's CDR3 is CASSIDPGHYGYTF. For the CDR3, the DNA is TGTGCCAGTAGTATAGATCCGGGACACTATGGCTACACCTTC. Looking up the rest from reference TRBV19 and TRBJ1-2 gives the full variable domain: DGGITQSPKYLFRKEGQNVTLSCEQNLNHDAMYWYRQDPGQGLRLIYYSQIVNDFQKGDIAEGYSVSREKKESFPLTVTSAQKNPTAFYLCASSIDPGHYGYTFGSGTRLTVV.